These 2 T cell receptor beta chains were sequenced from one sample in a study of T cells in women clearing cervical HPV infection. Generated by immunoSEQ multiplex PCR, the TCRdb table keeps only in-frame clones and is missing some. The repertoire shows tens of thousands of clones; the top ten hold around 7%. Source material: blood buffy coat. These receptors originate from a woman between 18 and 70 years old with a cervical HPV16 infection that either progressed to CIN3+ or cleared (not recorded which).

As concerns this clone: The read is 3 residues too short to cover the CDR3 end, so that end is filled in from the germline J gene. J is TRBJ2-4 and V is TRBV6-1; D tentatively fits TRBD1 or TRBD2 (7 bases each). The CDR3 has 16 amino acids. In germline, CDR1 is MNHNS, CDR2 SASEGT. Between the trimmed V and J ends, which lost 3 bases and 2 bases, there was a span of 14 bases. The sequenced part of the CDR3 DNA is TGTGCCAGCAGTGAGCACAGGGGAGGGTCCAAAAACATT. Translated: CASSEHRGGSKNI. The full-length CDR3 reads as CASSEHRGGSKNIQYF.

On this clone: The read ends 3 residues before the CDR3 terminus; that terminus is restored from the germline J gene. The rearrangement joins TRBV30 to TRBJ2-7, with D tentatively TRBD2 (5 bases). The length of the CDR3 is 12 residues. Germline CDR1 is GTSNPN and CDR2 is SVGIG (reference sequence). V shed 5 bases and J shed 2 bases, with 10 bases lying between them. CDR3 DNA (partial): TGTGCCTGGGCTCCTAGCACCTACGAG. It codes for CAWAPSTYE. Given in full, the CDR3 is CAWAPSTYEQYF.